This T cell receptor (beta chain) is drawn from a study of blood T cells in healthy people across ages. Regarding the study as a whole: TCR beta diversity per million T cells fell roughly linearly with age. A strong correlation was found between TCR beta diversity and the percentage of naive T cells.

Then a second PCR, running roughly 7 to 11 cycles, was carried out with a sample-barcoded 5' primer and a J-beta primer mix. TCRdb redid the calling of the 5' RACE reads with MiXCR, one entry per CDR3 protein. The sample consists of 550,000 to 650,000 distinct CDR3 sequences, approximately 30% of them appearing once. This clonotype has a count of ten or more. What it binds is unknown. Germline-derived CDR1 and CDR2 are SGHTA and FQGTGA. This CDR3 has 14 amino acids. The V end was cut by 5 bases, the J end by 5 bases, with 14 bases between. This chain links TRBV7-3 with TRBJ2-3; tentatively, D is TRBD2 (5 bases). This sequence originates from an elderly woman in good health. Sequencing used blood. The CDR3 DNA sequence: TGTGCCAGCAGCCCCGGGATAGGGCAAGATACGCAGTATTTT. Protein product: CASSPGIGQDTQYF.